This T cell receptor beta chain was identified in a study of Graves' ophthalmopathy and Graves' hyperthyroidism. Exclusion covered patients with other autoimmune diseases or uncontrolled infections (as well as pregnancy or lactation). Findings and caveats of the study: A majority of expanded thyroid clonotypes exceeding 0.001 frequency were likewise present in blood. Forecasting of ophthalmopathy progression by the model achieved around 71% sensitivity and roughly 78% specificity.

This clonotype appeared a few times. Its matching antigen is unknown. This CDR3 is built from 17 residues. Germline V gives CDR1 SGHNT, CDR2 YYREEE (reference sequence). The V and J ends lost 0 bases and 0 bases respectively, with 12 bases between them. Researchers took RNA transcripts and amplified TCR beta CDR3 regions from them. Second-round multiplex PCR came after first-round RT-PCR with HTBI primers. TCRdb passed the multiplex PCR reads through MiXCR, listing each CDR3 protein once. The sample lists about 740,000 distinct CDR3 sequences; about 44% were seen once. The chain couples TRBV5-4 to TRBJ2-2, with a possible D match to TRBD2 (6 bases). The clonotype comes from an adult man with Graves' ophthalmopathy. Specimen: peripheral blood. CDR3 coding DNA: TGTGCCAGCAGCTTGGCGTTAGGACTAACGAACACCGGGGAGCTGTTTTTT. This codes for CASSLALGLTNTGELFF. Complete variable domain (other parts from reference TRBV5-4 and TRBJ2-2): ETGVTQSPTHLIKTRGQQVTLRCSSQSGHNTVSWYQQALGQGPQFIFQYYREEENGRGNFPPRFSGLQFPNYSSELNVNALELDDSALYLCASSLALGLTNTGELFFGEGSRLTVL.